Below are 24 T cell receptor beta chains sequenced from a single sample in a study of early T cells in non-severe SARS-CoV-2 infection. One entry per CDR3 protein, called by TCRdb with MiXCR from the 5' RACE reads. The data contain 55,000 to 75,000 distinct CDR3 sequences, 8% to 10% of them singletons. Here the sequenced sample was whole blood, taken at baseline. The receptor set was obtained from an adult who was a healthcare worker with PCR-confirmed SARS-CoV-2 infection or an uninfected control (not recorded which).

CDR3 in amino acids: CASSHPGGETQYF. CDR3 bases: TGTGCCAGCAGCCACCCGGGAGGGGAGACCCAGTACTTC. The chain is built from TRBV11-1 and TRBJ2-5, with TRBD2 matching 8 bases. V dropped 5 bases and J dropped 5; count of bases not matched to a gene: 4. The length of the CDR3 is 13 residues. Germline values: CDR1 SGHAT, CDR2 FQDESV (reference sequence). Combining the CDR3 with reference TRBV11-1 and TRBJ2-5 gives the whole variable domain EAEVAQSPRYKITEKSQAVAFWCDPISGHATLYWYRQILGQGPELLVQFQDESVVDDSQLPKDRFSAERLKGVDSTLKIQPAELGDSAMYLCASSHPGGETQYFGPGTRLLVL.

This clonotype was seen more than once but under ten times. V usage is TRBV20-1 and J usage is TRBJ2-7; 9 bases fit TRBD1. The length of the CDR3 is 14 residues. V gave up 5 bases and J gave up 7 bases; unmatched junction bases: 12. Germline assignment: CDR1 DFQATT and CDR2 SNEGSKA (reference sequence). CDR3 residues: CSALAYRDRVEQYF. The CDR3 DNA sequence: TGCAGTGCTCTCGCTTACCGGGACAGGGTGGAGCAGTACTTC.

This clonotype has a count of ten or more. The V gene is TRBV6-2 or TRBV6-3, the J gene TRBJ2-5; TRBD1 or TRBD2 may be the D gene (5 bases each). The germline CDR1 and CDR2 sequences are MNHEY and SVGEGT. The CDR3 has 17 residues. V was trimmed by 6 bases and J by 5 bases, leaving 25 bases between them. For the CDR3, the DNA is TGTGCCAGCAGGGAAAAGGGACCGTACACGCCCAGCGAGACCCAGTACTTC. This translates into CASREKGPYTPSETQYF.

The chain couples TRBV28 to TRBJ2-5; D unresolved. Trimming took off 7 bases at V and 4 bases at J, with 16 bases between the two ends. This CDR3 spans 14 amino acids. In germline, CDR1 is MDHEN, CDR2 SYDVKM. The DNA for the CDR3 is TGTGCCAGCAATTCAGGCGGTCGCACAGAGACCCAGTACTTC. Its protein is CASNSGGRTETQYF.

This clonotype has more than one count but fewer than ten. This chain joins TRBV24-1 and TRBJ2-7, with D perhaps TRBD2 (5 bases). The CDR3 is 15 residues long. CDR1 is KGHDR, CDR2 SFDVKD, per germline. V was clipped by 4 bases and J by 2 bases, with 14 bases between them. In DNA, the CDR3 is TGTGCCACCAGTGACCCAGGCCTCGGGGCCTACGAGCAGTACTTC. It is translated as CATSDPGLGAYEQYF.

This clonotype was seen ten or more times. This chain connects TRBV28 to TRBJ1-5, with a possible D match to TRBD1 (5 bases). V was clipped by 7 bases and J by 2 bases, with 12 bases between them. Germline CDR1 is MDHEN and CDR2 is SYDVKM. The CDR3 contains 14 residues. This chain's CDR3 is CASTIQGGNQPQHF. The CDR3 nucleotides read TGTGCCAGCACTATACAAGGGGGCAATCAGCCCCAGCATTTT.

This clonotype has a handful of counts. The chain combines TRBV7-6 with TRBJ2-7, with TRBD2 matching 12 bases. Germline V gene data show CDR1 as SGHVS and CDR2 as FNYEAQ. This CDR3 contains 19 residues. The V and J ends lost 2 bases and 4 bases, in that order; junction bases with no gene match: 15. The CDR3 sequence is CASSLRSRLAGGHFYEQYF. Written as DNA, the CDR3 is TGTGCCAGCAGCTTAAGGTCTCGGCTAGCGGGAGGGCATTTTTACGAGCAGTACTTC.

In its sample, this clonotype was seen a few times. J is TRBJ2-7 and V is TRBV5-1; TRBD2 matches 12 bases. Trimming removed 4 bases from V and 4 bases from J; junction bases left unmatched: 9. The germline V gene has CDR1 SGHRS and CDR2 YFSETQ. The CDR3 spans 16 residues. CDR3 protein: CASSRQTGTSGYEQYF. Written as DNA, the CDR3 is TGCGCCAGCAGCCGCCAGACCGGGACTAGCGGGTACGAGCAGTACTTC.

The chain has TRBV6-2 or TRBV6-3 and TRBJ2-1; D could derive from TRBD1 or TRBD2 (6 bases each). CDR3 length equals 15 residues. V was cut by 3 bases and J by 2 bases, with 11 bases left in between. Germline lookup yields CDR1 MNHEY and CDR2 SVGEGT. This CDR3 reads CASSYRGTPYNEQFF. Written as DNA, the CDR3 is TGTGCCAGCAGTTATAGGGGGACTCCCTACAATGAGCAGTTCTTC.

This clonotype turned up a few times. The chain uses TRBV7-9 and TRBJ2-5, with D possibly being TRBD2 (6 bases). Germline V lookup: CDR1 SEHNR, CDR2 FQNEAQ (reference sequence). There are 14 residues in the CDR3. V lost 0 bases and J lost 4, with 9 bases in between. CDR3 region: CASSLAGGLETQYF. In DNA form, the CDR3 reads TGTGCCAGCAGCTTAGCGGGAGGTTTAGAGACCCAGTACTTC.

This clonotype has a handful of counts. The V gene is TRBV9, the J gene TRBJ1-1; D call uncertain. The V and J ends lost 0 bases and 2 bases respectively, with 5 bases between them. This CDR3 has 13 amino acids. Looked up from germline, CDR1 is SGDLS and CDR2 is YYNGEE. The CDR3 nucleotides are TGTGCCAGCAGCGTAGCCGGAAACACTGAAGCTTTCTTT. Translated: CASSVAGNTEAFF.

In its sample, this clonotype was seen many times. The V gene is TRBV6-2 or TRBV6-3, the J gene TRBJ2-3; D not resolved. From germline, CDR1 is MNHEY and CDR2 SVGEGT. V was clipped by 6 bases and J by 0 bases, with 7 bases between them. The CDR3 is 13 amino acids. As DNA, the CDR3 is TGTGCCAGCAGAGGTGGAAGCACAGATACGCAGTATTTT. It encodes CASRGGSTDTQYF.

This clonotype was detected many times. J is TRBJ1-2 and V is TRBV7-9, with D possibly TRBD1 on 6 matching bases. From germline, CDR1 is SEHNR and CDR2 FQNEAQ (reference sequence). With 1 base removed from V and 0 bases from J, the gap between germline ends came to 12 bases. CDR3 length equals 16 residues. This CDR3 reads CASSLDSGATNYGYTF. DNA for the CDR3: TGTGCCAGCAGCTTAGACTCAGGGGCGACTAACTATGGCTACACCTTC.

This clonotype was seen ten or more times. The gene calls are TRBV6-1 and TRBJ1-1, with D maybe TRBD1 (5 bases). The V and J ends lost 5 bases and 5 bases respectively, with 9 bases between them. From germline, CDR1 is MNHNS and CDR2 SASEGT. The CDR3 spans 12 residues. The CDR3 protein is CASSFRDTEAFF. In nucleotides, the CDR3 is TGTGCCAGCAGTTTCAGGGATACTGAAGCTTTCTTT.

At least ten counts were recorded for this clonotype. This CDR3 is CASSQDGGARISPLHF. The CDR3 DNA reads as TGTGCCAGCAGCCAAGATGGGGGGGCGAGGATTTCACCCCTCCACTTT. V gene TRBV28 combines with J gene TRBJ1-6; D is possibly TRBD1 (6 bases). Trimming took 6 bases from V and 9 from J, leaving 21 bases between them. CDR1 and CDR2 from the germline V gene are MDHEN and SYDVKM. The CDR3 consists of 16 residues.

The CDR3 loop reads CASSLDLRDGEQFF. The CDR3 coding sequence is TGCGCCAGCAGCTTGGATCTTAGGGATGGGGAGCAGTTCTTC. This chain uses TRBV5-1 with TRBJ2-1; D ambiguous. The CDR3 has 14 residues. V lost 0 bases and J lost 10, with 14 bases in between. Germline CDR1 SGHRS, CDR2 YFSETQ. The full variable domain, rest sourced from reference TRBV5-1 and TRBJ2-1, is KAGVTQTPRYLIKTRGQQVTLSCSPISGHRSVSWYQQTPGQGLQFLFEYFSETQRNKGNFPGRFSGRQFSNSRSEMNVSTLELGDSALYLCASSLDLRDGEQFFGPGTRLTVL.

This clonotype was seen more than once but under ten times. The chain carries TRBV7-2 and TRBJ2-7, with 9 bases aligning to TRBD2. CDR3 length: 15 residues. V lost 1 base and J lost 3; bases outside the gene matches: 4. Germline V gene lookup returns CDR1 SGHTA and CDR2 FQGNSA. The CDR3 DNA follows: TGTGCCAGCAGCTTAGGACTAGCGGCGAACTACGAGCAGTACTTC. This codes for CASSLGLAANYEQYF.

This clonotype was recorded a few times. This sequence joins TRBV3-1 and TRBJ2-1; 8 nucleotides agree with TRBD1. The CDR3 has 15 amino acids. From germline, CDR1 is LGHDT and CDR2 YNNKEL (reference sequence). V dropped 5 bases and J dropped 6; count of bases not matched to a gene: 9. The CDR3: CASSTGQGQSNEQFF. The CDR3 nucleotides read TGTGCCAGCAGCACCGGACAGGGTCAGTCCAATGAGCAGTTCTTC.

Ten or more counts support this clonotype. The chain combines TRBV6-5 with TRBJ2-7, with D possibly TRBD1 on 7 matching bases. The germline V gene has CDR1 MNHEY and CDR2 SVGAGI. Deletions cut 6 bases from V and 2 bases from J, with 11 bases between. The CDR3 consists of 13 residues. The CDR3 nucleotides read TGTGCCAGCAGCCAGGGGGGACCCTACGAGCAGTACTTC. It translates to CASSQGGPYEQYF.

This clonotype was seen at least ten times. The genes are TRBV5-6 and TRBJ1-1; 12 nucleotides align to TRBD1. Germline V lookup: CDR1 SGHDT, CDR2 YYEEEE. The CDR3 covers 18 residues. V was clipped by 4 bases and J by 0 bases; unmatched bases: 10. As DNA, the CDR3 is TGTGCCAGCAGCCAACTGGGACAGGGGGCCGACATGAACACTGAAGCTTTCTTT. It translates to CASSQLGQGADMNTEAFF.

This clonotype has ten or more counts. The chain is built from TRBV5-5 and TRBJ1-3; the D is unclear. Trimming stripped 0 bases from V and 0 bases from J, with 7 bases between. CDR3 length equals 15 residues. The germline V gene has CDR1 SGHKS and CDR2 YYEKEE (reference sequence). CDR3 DNA sequence: TGTGCCAGCAGCTTGGAAGGCGTCTCTGGAAACACCATATATTTT. Its translation is CASSLEGVSGNTIYF.

This clonotype was seen only a few times. V and J are TRBV29-1 and TRBJ2-5; D remains ambiguous. Germline loops: CDR1 SQVTM, CDR2 ANQGSEA. This CDR3 contains 12 residues. The V end lost 5 bases, the J end lost 1 base, and 8 bases lay between the germline ends. CDR3 residues: CSVRAFQETQYF. The CDR3 DNA reads as TGCAGCGTTAGGGCCTTCCAAGAGACCCAGTACTTC.

This clonotype was detected a few times. The rearrangement links TRBV28 to TRBJ1-2; 8 nucleotides align to TRBD1. This CDR3 is 13 amino acids long. The V and J ends lost 5 bases and 4 bases, in that order; junction bases with no gene match: 3. The germline gives CDR1 MDHEN, CDR2 SYDVKM. DNA for the CDR3: TGTGCCAGCAGTACAGGGGGGGCCTATGGCTACACCTTC. Protein product: CASSTGGAYGYTF.

This clonotype was seen just once. The chain employs TRBV20-1 and TRBJ2-3; TRBD1 matches 9 bases. From germline, CDR1 is DFQATT and CDR2 SNEGSKA (reference sequence). The CDR3 consists of 14 residues. V gave up 6 bases and J gave up 3 bases; unmatched junction bases: 7. The CDR3 protein is CSARTGEGTDTQYF. In DNA, the CDR3 is TGCAGTGCCCGGACAGGGGAAGGAACAGATACGCAGTATTTT.